This note documents a single TCR beta chain sequence. Its specificity is not known. With 4 bases clipped from V and 2 bases from J, the junction kept 4 bases outside the gene matches. CDR3 length equals 15 residues. Germline V gene lookup returns CDR1 SGHRS and CDR2 YFSETQ. Extracted RNA was reverse transcribed, and the resulting cDNA served as sequencing template. The method was immunoSEQ multiplex PCR; TCRdb's version includes in-frame clones alone and lacks a portion of them. The sample consists of 140,000 to 150,000 clones, 45% to 60% of them appearing once. The data originate from a study of CD8+ T cells in alopecia areata. The study, taken as a whole, reports: Scalp sample data also include resident alphabeta T cells from normal skin.

Sampling of alopecia areata patients yielded lesional scalp punch biopsies as well as peripheral blood. Sorting of CD4+ and CD8+ T cells was performed on PBMCs. The chain has TRBV5-1 and TRBJ2-5; the match to TRBD2 covers 11 bases. The receptor was isolated from a human donor with alopecia areata. Sequences were obtained from CD4+ T cells sorted from blood. The CDR3 is CASSPLAGAQETQYF. In nucleotides, the CDR3 is TGCGCCAGCAGCCCACTAGCGGGAGCTCAAGAGACCCAGTACTTC.